The present T cell receptor (beta chain) was sequenced within a study of cytomegalovirus exposure and HLA in healthy donors. The study ran its PCR with 60 Vbeta and 13 Jbeta primers. In the study's own analysis: In a later analysis, the count reached 80 million or so unique TCR beta chains, with roughly 12 million shared. Only in-frame clones appear in the TCRdb table, and some are missing; sequencing was by immunoSEQ multiplex PCR. That table gives V, J and clone size, and the DNA gave D and trimming. This table holds about 76,000 clones, about 80% found once. The CDR3 sequence is 17 residues long. V lost 3 bases and J lost 4; bases outside the gene matches: 11. The germline CDR1 and CDR2 sequences are MGHRA and YSYEKL.

This TCR was sampled from a man aged 25-40 years in good health and CMV-seronegative. This chain uses TRBV4-1 with TRBJ2-7, with TRBD2 matching over 11 bases. Sequencing was carried out using PBMCs. The CDR3 DNA follows: TGCGCCAGCAGCCAGGCACCGGGACTAGCGGACTTGTACGAGCAGTACTTC. This encodes CASSQAPGLADLYEQYF.